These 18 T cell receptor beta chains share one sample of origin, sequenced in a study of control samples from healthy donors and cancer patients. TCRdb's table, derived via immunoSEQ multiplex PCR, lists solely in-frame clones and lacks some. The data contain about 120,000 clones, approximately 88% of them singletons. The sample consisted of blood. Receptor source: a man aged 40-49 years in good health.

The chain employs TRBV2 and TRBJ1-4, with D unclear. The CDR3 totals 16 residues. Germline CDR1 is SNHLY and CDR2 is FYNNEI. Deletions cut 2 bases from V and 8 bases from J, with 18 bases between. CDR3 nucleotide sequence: TGTGCCAGCAGTGAAAATGGTTTAATCGGGTACGAAAAACTGTTTTTT. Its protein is CASSENGLIGYEKLFF.

CDR3 amino acids: CASSFPGGYDGYTF. In nucleotides, the CDR3 is TGTGCCAGCAGCTTCCCAGGGGGCTACGATGGCTACACCTTC. J is TRBJ1-2 and V is TRBV7-9; 8 positions agree with TRBD1. The CDR3 extends over 14 amino acids. J lost 6 bases, V lost 3 bases, and 6 bases had no gene match. Germline V gene sequence: CDR1 SEHNR, CDR2 FQNEAQ (reference sequence).

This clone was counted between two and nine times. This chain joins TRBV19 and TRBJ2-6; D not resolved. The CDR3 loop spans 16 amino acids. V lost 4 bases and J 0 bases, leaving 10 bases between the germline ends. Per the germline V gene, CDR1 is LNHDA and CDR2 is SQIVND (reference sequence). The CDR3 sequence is CASSTRLGSGANVLTF. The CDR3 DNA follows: TGTGCCAGTAGTACGAGGCTTGGCTCTGGGGCCAACGTCCTGACTTTC.

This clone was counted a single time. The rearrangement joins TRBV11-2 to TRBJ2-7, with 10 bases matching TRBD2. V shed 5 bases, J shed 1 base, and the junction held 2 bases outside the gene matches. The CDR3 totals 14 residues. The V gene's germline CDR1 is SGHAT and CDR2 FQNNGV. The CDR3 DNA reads TGTGCCAGCAGCCCGACTAGCGGGTCCTACGAGCAGTACTTC. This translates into CASSPTSGSYEQYF.

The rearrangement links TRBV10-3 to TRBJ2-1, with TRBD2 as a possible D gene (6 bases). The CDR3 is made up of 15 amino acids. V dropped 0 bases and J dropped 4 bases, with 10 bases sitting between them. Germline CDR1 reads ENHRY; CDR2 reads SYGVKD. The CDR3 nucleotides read TGTGCCATCAGTGAGTCGGGGGGTTTTTACAATGAGCAGTTCTTC. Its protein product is CAISESGGFYNEQFF.

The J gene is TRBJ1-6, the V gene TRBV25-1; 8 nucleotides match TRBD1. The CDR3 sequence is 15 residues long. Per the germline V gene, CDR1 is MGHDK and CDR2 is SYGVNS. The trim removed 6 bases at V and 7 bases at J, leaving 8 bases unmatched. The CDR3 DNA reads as TGTGCCAGCAGCGGGCGGACAGGGTCCAATTCACCCCTCCACTTT. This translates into CASSGRTGSNSPLHF.

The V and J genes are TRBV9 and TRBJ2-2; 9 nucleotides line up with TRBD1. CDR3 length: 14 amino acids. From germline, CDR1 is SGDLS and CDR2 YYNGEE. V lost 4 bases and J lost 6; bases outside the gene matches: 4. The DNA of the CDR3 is TGTGCCAGCAGCCTCCGACAGGGGGCCGGGGAGCTGTTTTTT. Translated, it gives CASSLRQGAGELFF.

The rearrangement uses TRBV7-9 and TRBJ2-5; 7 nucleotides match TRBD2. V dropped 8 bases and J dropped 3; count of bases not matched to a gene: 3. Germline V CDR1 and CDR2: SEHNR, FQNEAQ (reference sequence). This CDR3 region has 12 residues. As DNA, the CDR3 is TGTGCCAGCCGGACTAGTAAAGAGACCCAGTACTTC. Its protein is CASRTSKETQYF.

CDR3 region: CAWKGVGQGGNTIYF. The CDR3 DNA is TGTGCCTGGAAAGGGGTAGGGCAGGGGGGCAACACCATATATTTT. The J gene is TRBJ1-3, the V gene TRBV30; 7 bases line up with TRBD1. The V segment lost 4 bases and the J segment 7 bases; nucleotides outside the gene matches: 13. CDR3 length: 15 amino acids. Germline CDR1 GTSNPN, CDR2 SVGIG (reference sequence).

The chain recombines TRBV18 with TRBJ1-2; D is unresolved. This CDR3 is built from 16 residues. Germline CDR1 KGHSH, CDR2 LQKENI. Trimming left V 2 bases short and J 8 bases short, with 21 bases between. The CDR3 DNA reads TGTGCCAGCTCACCAATAGTCGGAAATATGGCTACGGGCTACACCTTC. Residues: CASSPIVGNMATGYTF.

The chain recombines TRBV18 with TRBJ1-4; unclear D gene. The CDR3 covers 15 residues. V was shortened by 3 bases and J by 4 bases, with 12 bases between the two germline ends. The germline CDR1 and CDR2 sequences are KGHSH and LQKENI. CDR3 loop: CASSPALGINEKLFF. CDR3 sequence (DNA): TGTGCCAGCTCACCCGCGTTAGGGATTAATGAAAAACTGTTTTTT.

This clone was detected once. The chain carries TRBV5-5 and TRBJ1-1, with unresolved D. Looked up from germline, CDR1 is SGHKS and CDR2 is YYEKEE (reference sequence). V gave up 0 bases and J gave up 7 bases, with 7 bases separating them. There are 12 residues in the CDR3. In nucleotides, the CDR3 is TGTGCCAGCAGCTTGGCGTGGGGTGAAGCTTTCTTT. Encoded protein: CASSLAWGEAFF.

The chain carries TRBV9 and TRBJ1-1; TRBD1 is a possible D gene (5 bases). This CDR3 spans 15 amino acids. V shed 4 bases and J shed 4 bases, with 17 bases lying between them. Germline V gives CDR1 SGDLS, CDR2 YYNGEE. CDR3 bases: TGTGCCAGCAGCCCCCTCGGAGGGGCTTTCACTGAAGCTTTCTTT. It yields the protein CASSPLGGAFTEAFF. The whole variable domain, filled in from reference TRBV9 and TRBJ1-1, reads DSGVTQTPKHLITATGQRVTLRCSPRSGDLSVYWYQQSLDQGLQFLIQYYNGEERAKGNILERFSAQQFPDLHSELNLSSLELGDSALYFCASSPLGGAFTEAFFGQGTRLTVV.

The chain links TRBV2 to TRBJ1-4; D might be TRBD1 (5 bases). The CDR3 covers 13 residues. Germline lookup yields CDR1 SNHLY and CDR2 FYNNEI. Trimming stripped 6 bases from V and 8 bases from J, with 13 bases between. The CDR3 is CASSQGILEKLFF. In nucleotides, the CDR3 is TGTGCCAGCAGCCAGGGAATTTTGGAAAAACTGTTTTTT.

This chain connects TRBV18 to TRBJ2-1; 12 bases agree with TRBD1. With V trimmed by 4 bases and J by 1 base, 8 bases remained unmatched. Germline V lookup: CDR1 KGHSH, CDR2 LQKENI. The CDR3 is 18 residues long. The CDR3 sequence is CASSRSGTGGLSYNEQFF. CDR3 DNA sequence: TGTGCCAGCTCACGATCCGGGACAGGGGGCTTGTCCTACAATGAGCAGTTCTTC.

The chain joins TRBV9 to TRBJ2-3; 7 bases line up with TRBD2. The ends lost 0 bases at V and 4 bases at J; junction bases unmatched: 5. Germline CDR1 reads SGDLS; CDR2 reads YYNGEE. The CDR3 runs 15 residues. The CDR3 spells CASSVAGGGADTQYF. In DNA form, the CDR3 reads TGTGCCAGCAGCGTAGCGGGCGGGGGAGCAGATACGCAGTATTTT.

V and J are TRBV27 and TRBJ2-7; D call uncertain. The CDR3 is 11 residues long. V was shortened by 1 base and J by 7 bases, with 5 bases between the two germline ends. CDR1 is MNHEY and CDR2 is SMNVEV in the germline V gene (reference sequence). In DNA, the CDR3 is TGTGCCAGCAGTTTATTGAGGGAGCAGTACTTC. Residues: CASSLLREQYF.

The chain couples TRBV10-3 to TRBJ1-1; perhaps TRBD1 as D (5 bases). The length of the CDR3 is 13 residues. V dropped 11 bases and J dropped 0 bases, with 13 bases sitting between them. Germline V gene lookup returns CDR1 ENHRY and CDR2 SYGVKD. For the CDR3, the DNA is TGTGCCTCTACCGGGACCGTGAACACTGAAGCTTTCTTT. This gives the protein CASTGTVNTEAFF.